A selection of T cell receptor beta chains follows, all from one sample in a study of CD8+ T cells in alopecia areata. Produced via immunoSEQ multiplex PCR; TCRdb's table is partial and in-frame only. The sample consists of approximately 150,000 clones, about 47% of them appearing once. The sample here was CD4+ T cells sorted from blood, taken at week 0. The receptors were gathered from a human donor with alopecia areata. CDR3s include the opening cysteine and the closing phenylalanine or tryptophan. The D gene is left open where the match is weak. Clone size is stated in some rows and not others, as once, few, many or a class when expanded.

v_gene	d_gene	abundance	j_gene	CDR3aa	CDR3nt
TRBV29-1	.	few	TRBJ2-5	CTVTTGTSQETQYF	TGCACCGTAACCACCGGGACTTCACAAGAGACCCAGTACTTC
TRBV7-2	TRBD2	.	TRBJ2-1	CASSPRGEGLAGGEQFF	TGTGCCAGCAGCCCACGGGGAGAAGGGCTAGCGGGAGGTGAGCAGTTCTTC
TRBV30	.	.	TRBJ2-7	CAWSVEGMWQYF	TGTGCCTGGAGTGTAGAGGGGATGTGGCAGTACTTC
TRBV9	.	.	TRBJ2-7	CASSVAVGPYEQYF	TGTGCCAGCAGCGTCGCCGTGGGGCCCTACGAGCAGTACTTC
TRBV7-9	.	few	TRBJ2-7	CASSYSSYEQYF	TGTGCCAGCAGCTACTCCTCCTACGAGCAGTACTTC
TRBV2	TRBD1	.	TRBJ1-5	CASSATGVRGQPQHF	TGTGCCAGCAGCGCTACAGGGGTTCGAGGACAGCCCCAGCATTTT
TRBV7-2	.	.	TRBJ1-1	CASSVPGASTEAFF	TGTGCCAGCAGCGTACCGGGGGCGAGCACTGAAGCTTTCTTT
TRBV13	.	.	TRBJ1-1	CASSPRISGAEAFF	TGTGCCAGCAGCCCCCGTATAAGTGGCGCTGAAGCTTTCTTT
TRBV5-1	.	.	TRBJ1-1	CASSRDTEAFF	TGCGCCAGCTCGCGGGACACTGAAGCTTTCTTT
TRBV7-9	.	few	TRBJ2-3	CASTVSGSVDTQYF	TGTGCCAGCACCGTAAGCGGATCCGTAGATACGCAGTATTTT
TRBV18	TRBD1	.	TRBJ1-5	CATAPGQGNQPQHF	TGTGCCACCGCCCCGGGACAGGGGAATCAGCCCCAGCATTTT
TRBV20-1	.	.	TRBJ2-5	CSASDQETQYF	TGCAGTGCTAGTGATCAAGAGACCCAGTACTTC
TRBV15	.	.	TRBJ2-3	CATSVPQGLGTDTQYF	TGTGCCACCAGCGTACCACAGGGCTTGGGTACAGATACGCAGTATTTT
TRBV29-1	.	.	TRBJ2-1	CSVKFSSGNSGGGSYNEQFF	TGCAGCGTCAAATTCAGTAGCGGGAATTCAGGGGGGGGCTCCTACAATGAGCAGTTCTTC
TRBV30	.	.	TRBJ2-1	CAWKPDSPISYNEQFF	TGTGCCTGGAAACCGGACAGCCCGATCTCCTACAATGAGCAGTTCTTC
TRBV7-6	.	.	TRBJ2-7	CASSKGDEQYF	TGTGCCAGCTCCAAGGGGGACGAGCAGTACTTC
TRBV30	TRBD1	.	TRBJ1-2	CAWSAGQGMLYTF	TGTGCCTGGAGTGCCGGACAGGGAATGCTATACACCTTC
TRBV18	TRBD1	once	TRBJ2-7	CASSAGQGYEQYF	TGTGCCAGCTCTGCGGGACAGGGCTACGAGCAGTACTTC
TRBV19	.	.	TRBJ1-1	CAIKAIRGTEAFF	TGTGCCATCAAAGCCATACGGGGCACTGAAGCTTTCTTT
TRBV29-1	.	.	TRBJ1-3	CSVRGNSGNTIYF	TGCAGCGTTCGAGGAAACTCTGGAAACACCATATATTTT
TRBV29-1	.	.	TRBJ1-1	CSVSETENTEAFF	TGCAGCGTTTCCGAGACAGAGAACACTGAAGCTTTCTTT
TRBV9	.	few	TRBJ2-1	CASSATGTTDNEQFF	TGTGCCAGCAGCGCAACCGGGACCACGGACAATGAGCAGTTCTTC